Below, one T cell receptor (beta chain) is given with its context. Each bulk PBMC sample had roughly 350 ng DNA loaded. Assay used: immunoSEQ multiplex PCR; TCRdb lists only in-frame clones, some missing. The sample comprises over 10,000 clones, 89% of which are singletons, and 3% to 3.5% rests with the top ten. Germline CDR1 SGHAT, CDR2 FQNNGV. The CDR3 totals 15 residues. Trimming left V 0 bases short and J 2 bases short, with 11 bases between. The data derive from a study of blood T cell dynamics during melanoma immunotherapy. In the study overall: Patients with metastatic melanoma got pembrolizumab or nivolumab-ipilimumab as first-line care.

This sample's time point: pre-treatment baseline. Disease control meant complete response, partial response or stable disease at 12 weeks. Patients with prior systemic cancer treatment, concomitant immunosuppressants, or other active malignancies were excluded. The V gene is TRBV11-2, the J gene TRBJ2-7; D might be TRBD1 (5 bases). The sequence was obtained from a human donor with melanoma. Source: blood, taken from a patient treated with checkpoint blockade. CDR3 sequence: CASSLDLTGPYEQYF. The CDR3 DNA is TGTGCCAGCAGCTTAGATCTTACAGGACCCTACGAGCAGTACTTC.